The 20 T cell receptor beta chains presented below share a single source sample, sequenced in a study of molecular identifiers for immune sequencing clone quantification. MiXCR, applied by TCRdb to the PCR reads, yields one record per CDR3 protein. The sample consists of over 600,000 distinct CDR3 sequences, just under 20% of them appearing once. The sample was naive CD8+ T cells from blood, with Jurkat cell RNA spiked in. This sample's subset: FACS-sorted CD8+CD4-CCR7+CD45RA+ naive T cells. Receptors were obtained from a human donor in good health. Some libraries in this study had Jurkat cell RNA spiked in.

This clonotype was picked up many times. The V gene is TRBV9, the J gene TRBJ1-1; no firm D call. The CDR3 is 16 residues long. V gave up 3 bases and J gave up 2 bases, with 17 bases separating them. CDR1 is SGDLS, CDR2 YYNGEE, per germline. CDR3 sequence reads: CASSASPKKTNTEAFF. Here the CDR3 DNA reads TGTGCCAGCAGCGCCTCCCCCAAGAAAACCAACACTGAAGCTTTCTTT.

This clonotype has more than one count but fewer than ten. The chain combines TRBV20-1 with TRBJ2-1; D may be TRBD2 (6 bases). CDR1 and CDR2 (germline): DFQATT, SNEGSKA (reference sequence). The CDR3 is made up of 14 amino acids. Trimming pared 0 bases from V and 10 bases from J, leaving 16 bases between. The CDR3 DNA reads TGCAGTGCTAGAGATGGCACCCTAGCGATCGAGCAGTTCTTC. Encoded protein: CSARDGTLAIEQFF.

With regard to this clonotype: With a much larger clone just one base away, this may be a read error. The rearrangement links TRBV2 to TRBJ2-1; no clear D gene. Trimming took off 0 bases at V and 8 bases at J, with 8 bases between the two ends. Germline loops: CDR1 SNHLY, CDR2 FYNNEI. The CDR3 has 13 residues. Written as DNA, the CDR3 is TGTGCCAGCAGTGAAGCGTGCCGGGATGAGCAGTTCTTC. Protein product: CASSEACRDEQFF.

This clonotype was counted at least ten times. The chain is built from TRBV27 and TRBJ2-7; 9 nucleotides align to TRBD1. This CDR3 is 15 amino acids long. The trim removed 6 bases at V and 3 bases at J, leaving 9 bases unmatched. Germline V gene sequence: CDR1 MNHEY, CDR2 SMNVEV (reference sequence). The CDR3 nucleotides read TGTGCCAGCAGCCTCACGGGACAGGGCATCTACGAGCAGTACTTC. Encoded protein: CASSLTGQGIYEQYF.

Many counts were recorded for this clonotype. The DNA of the CDR3 is TGTGCCAGCAGTCCAAGCGGGAGATGGGCCGGGGAGCTGTTTTTT. Its translation: CASSPSGRWAGELFF. The gene calls are TRBV13 and TRBJ2-2; TRBD2 matches 8 bases. V trimming: 6 bases; J trimming: 6 bases; junction bases outside the gene matches: 9. CDR3 length equals 15 residues. Germline CDR1 is PRHDT and CDR2 is FYEKMQ (reference sequence).

In its sample, this clonotype was seen a few times. J is TRBJ2-7 and V is TRBV13, with 9 bases fitting TRBD1. Germline V gives CDR1 PRHDT, CDR2 FYEKMQ (reference sequence). J lost 3 bases, V lost 1 base, and 4 bases had no gene match. The CDR3 is 15 amino acids. CDR3 loop: CASSLAGTGHYEQYF. The DNA of the CDR3 is TGTGCCAGCAGCTTAGCCGGGACAGGGCACTACGAGCAGTACTTC.

For this clonotype: The CDR3 end shows no conserved phenylalanine or tryptophan, and so a read error is likely. This chain uses TRBV2 with TRBJ2-7; 8 bases are shared with TRBD1. Unmatched junction bases numbered 5, after V lost 7 bases and J lost 0 bases. The CDR3 totals 14 residues. The germline gives CDR1 SNHLY, CDR2 FYNNEI. CDR3 amino acids: CASTRTGLSYEQYS. The CDR3 bases are TGTGCCAGCACTAGGACAGGGCTCTCCTACGAGCAGTACTCC.

On this clonotype itself: A much more abundant neighbour one base away suggests this may be a read error. V gene TRBV20-1 combines with J gene TRBJ2-7; 8 bases fit TRBD1. The CDR3 is 14 amino acids. CDR1 and CDR2 from the germline V gene are DFQATT and SNEGSKA (reference sequence). The ends lost 2 bases at V and 3 bases at J; junction bases unmatched: 6. This CDR3 reads CSARPGQVLYEQYF. As DNA, the CDR3 is TGCAGTGCTAGACCGGGACAGGTCCTCTACGAGCAGTACTTC.

In the case of this clonotype: Being one base from a much bigger clone, this may be a read error. The V gene is TRBV7-9, the J gene TRBJ2-5; D is possibly TRBD1 or TRBD2 (5 bases each). The germline V and J ends were trimmed by 6 bases and 1 base, with 15 bases remaining between them. Per the germline V gene, CDR1 is SEHNR and CDR2 is FQNEAQ (reference sequence). There are 15 residues in the CDR3. CDR3 loop: CASRPAMGTQETQYF. As DNA, the CDR3 is TGTGCCAGCAGACCGGCCATGGGGACCCAAGAGACCCAGTACTTC.

This clonotype was counted many times. The V gene is TRBV7-2, the J gene TRBJ2-5, with 8 bases aligning to TRBD1. V trimming: 5 bases; J trimming: 5 bases; junction bases outside the gene matches: 4. The CDR3 is made up of 13 amino acids. Germline CDR1 and CDR2: SGHTA and FQGNSA. The CDR3 loop is CASSDRGWETQYF. CDR3 DNA sequence: TGTGCCAGCAGCGACAGGGGTTGGGAGACCCAGTACTTC.

The sample holds many counts of this clonotype. The chain employs TRBV14 and TRBJ1-3; TRBD1 matches 12 bases. The CDR3 has 17 residues. Trimming took 2 bases from V and 1 from J; bases not matched to a gene: 3. In germline, CDR1 is SGHDN, CDR2 FVKESK. This CDR3 is CASSQPGQGASGNTIYF. The CDR3 nucleotides are TGTGCCAGCAGCCAACCGGGACAGGGGGCTTCTGGAAACACCATATATTTT. Filled out from reference TRBV14 and TRBJ1-3, the complete variable domain reads EAGVTQFPSHSVIEKGQTVTLRCDPISGHDNLYWYRRVMGKEIKFLLHFVKESKQDESGMPNNRFLAERTGGTYSTLKVQPAELEDSGVYFCASSQPGQGASGNTIYFGEGSWLTVV.

A remark on this clonotype: One base away lies a much larger clone, so this may be a sequencing read error. It is likely a read error, because the conserved phenylalanine at the end of the CDR3 is missing. The chain combines TRBV6-5 with TRBJ2-7; 9 bases line up with TRBD1. The germline V gene encodes CDR1 MNHEY and CDR2 SVGAGI. The CDR3 spans 14 residues. After removal of 6 bases from V and 2 bases from J, the junction contained 5 bases not matched to a gene. For the CDR3, the DNA is TGTGCCAGCAGGTCCGGGACAGGGACCTACGAGCAGTACCTC. It encodes CASRSGTGTYEQYL.

This clonotype came up many times. The chain has TRBV5-6 and TRBJ1-4; TRBD1 matches at 7 bases. The V gene end was trimmed by 2 bases and the J gene end by 6 bases; junction bases not matched to a gene: 7. Germline-derived CDR1 and CDR2 are SGHDT and YYEEEE. The CDR3 consists of 15 residues. The CDR3 reads CASSFRGGPDEKLFF. The CDR3 DNA is TGTGCCAGCAGCTTCAGAGGGGGCCCCGATGAAAAACTGTTTTTT.

This clonotype was seen many times. The chain combines TRBV27 with TRBJ2-1; 7 bases fit TRBD2. The CDR3 consists of 14 residues. Germline lookup yields CDR1 MNHEY and CDR2 SMNVEV (reference sequence). V was pared by 2 bases and J by 14 bases, with 12 bases of the junction left unmatched. DNA for the CDR3: TGTGCCAGCAGTTTACTTACTAGCGAACCCTCGGAGTTCTTC. Translating gives CASSLLTSEPSEFF.

This clonotype was seen at least ten times. V is TRBV14 and J is TRBJ2-7; 7 positions match TRBD1. The ends lost 0 bases at V and 6 bases at J; junction bases unmatched: 11. The CDR3 is made up of 16 amino acids. Germline CDR1 SGHDN, CDR2 FVKESK. The CDR3 reads CASSQDWSGGPPEQYF. The CDR3 DNA reads as TGTGCCAGCAGCCAAGATTGGTCAGGGGGTCCTCCCGAGCAGTACTTC.

This clonotype was picked up many times. The chain employs TRBV20-1 and TRBJ1-1; D may be TRBD1 (5 bases). The CDR3 has 12 amino acids. The germline V gene encodes CDR1 DFQATT and CDR2 SNEGSKA (reference sequence). Trimming removed 0 bases at V and 5 bases at J, with 7 bases between. CDR3 nucleotide sequence: TGCAGTGCTAGAGATTGGGGGACTGAAGCTTTCTTT. Encoded protein: CSARDWGTEAFF.

This clonotype came up a few times. A much larger clone differs by one base, so this may be a read error. This chain connects TRBV7-9 to TRBJ1-1, with D tentatively TRBD1 (5 bases). CDR3 size: 15 residues. Germline loops: CDR1 SEHNR, CDR2 FQNEAQ (reference sequence). Trimming took 1 base from V and 11 from J, leaving 20 bases between them. The CDR3 region is CASSLVAGSGSDAFF. CDR3 sequence (DNA): TGTGCCAGCAGCTTAGTAGCAGGGTCGGGATCAGATGCTTTCTTT.

Points on this clonotype: This may be a read error, as it is one base from a much larger clone. V gene TRBV4-1 combines with J gene TRBJ1-1; D unclear. Germline V gives CDR1 MGHRA, CDR2 YSYEKL. The germline V and J ends were trimmed by 1 base and 4 bases, with 13 bases remaining between them. The CDR3 has 15 amino acids. As DNA, the CDR3 is TGCGCCAGCAGCCAAGTCCTTGAGGGATTCACTGAAGCTTTCTTT. It is translated as CASSQVLEGFTEAFF.

A few counts support this clonotype. CDR3 loop: CASSMGSGGFSYNEQFF. CDR3 nucleotides: TGTGCCAGTAGTATGGGTAGCGGGGGGTTCTCCTACAATGAGCAGTTCTTC. V usage is TRBV19 and J usage is TRBJ2-1, with 10 positions matching TRBD2. The V segment lost 3 bases and the J segment 0 bases; nucleotides outside the gene matches: 5. CDR1 is LNHDA and CDR2 is SQIVND in the germline V gene (reference sequence). CDR3 length equals 17 residues.

In the case of this clonotype: This could be a read error, since a much larger clone is one nucleotide away. Because it lacks the conserved phenylalanine or tryptophan at the end, this CDR3 is likely a read error. This rearrangement joins TRBV6-2 or TRBV6-3 to TRBJ1-1; D possibly corresponds to TRBD1 (6 bases). Deletions cut 6 bases from V and 0 bases from J, with 17 bases between. Germline loops: CDR1 MNHEY, CDR2 SVGEGT. The CDR3 runs to 16 residues. This CDR3 is CASRNTPGGLNTEAFL. The CDR3 coding sequence is TGTGCCAGCAGGAACACTCCTGGGGGGCTGAACACTGAAGCTTTCCTT.